These 27 T cell receptor beta chains share one sample of origin, sequenced in a study of T cells in localized non-small cell lung cancer (dated by TCRdb to 2018 to 2021). The library came from the immunoSEQ multiplex PCR assay. TCRdb re-hosts the immuneACCESS table, in-frame sequences only. Its copies lack some clones; in the studies checked, an unresolved V gene accounts for under half of them, and the cause for the rest is not known. Recorded for this sample are 15,000 to 20,000 clones; roughly 80% of them occurred a single time. The top ten constitute 30% of the sample. Sequences were derived from peripheral blood, sampled before any cancer treatment. Receptor source: a male donor older than 55 with stage I lung adenocarcinoma.

The V gene is TRBV7-3, the J gene TRBJ1-1, with D unresolved. Germline CDR1 SGHTA, CDR2 FQGTGA. V was trimmed by 6 bases and J by 0 bases, leaving 8 bases between them. This CDR3 region has 13 residues. The CDR3 sequence is CASRLGMNTEAFF. CDR3 nucleotides: TGTGCCAGCAGGTTAGGCATGAACACTGAAGCTTTCTTT.

The V gene is TRBV29-1, the J gene TRBJ1-2; 9 positions agree with TRBD1. The CDR3 has 13 amino acids. Germline CDR1 reads SQVTM; CDR2 reads ANQGSEA. Unmatched junction bases numbered 6, after V lost 6 bases and J lost 4 bases. The CDR3 loop is CSVADRGFYGYTF. CDR3 nucleotides: TGCAGCGTAGCAGACAGGGGGTTCTATGGCTACACCTTC. Combining the CDR3 with reference TRBV29-1 and TRBJ1-2 gives the whole variable domain SAVISQKPSRDICQRGTSLTIQCQVDSQVTMMFWYRQQPGQSLTLIATANQGSEATYESGFVIDKFPISRPNLTFSTLTVSNMSPEDSSIYLCSVADRGFYGYTFGSGTRLTVV.

The chain joins TRBV2 to TRBJ2-1, with TRBD2 matching 9 bases. Losses at the gene ends were 2 bases for V and 3 bases for J; bases not matched to a gene: 5. CDR1 SNHLY and CDR2 FYNNEI come from the germline V gene. The CDR3 is made up of 16 amino acids. The CDR3 is CASSERASGVYNEQFF. In DNA, the CDR3 is TGTGCCAGCAGTGAACGGGCTAGCGGGGTCTACAATGAGCAGTTCTTC.

V and J are TRBV11-3 and TRBJ2-5; the D gene is possibly TRBD1 (6 bases). The germline V gene encodes CDR1 SGHNT and CDR2 YENEEA. This CDR3 comprises 13 residues. V was clipped by 1 base and J by 9 bases, with 12 bases between them. The CDR3 sequence: CASSLGDTTAQYF. CDR3 sequence (DNA): TGTGCCAGCAGCTTAGGGGACACCACGGCCCAGTACTTC.

The chain uses TRBV19 and TRBJ2-1; D is ambiguous. The germline V gene encodes CDR1 LNHDA and CDR2 SQIVND (reference sequence). The CDR3 spans 14 residues. Trimming removed 7 bases at V and 5 bases at J, with 15 bases between. The CDR3 DNA sequence: TGTGCCAGTACCATGGGGTATGAGGACAATGAGCAGTTCTTC. Amino acid sequence: CASTMGYEDNEQFF.

The chain links TRBV19 to TRBJ2-1; 8 nucleotides line up with TRBD1. CDR3 length: 15 residues. Unmatched junction bases numbered 6, after V lost 1 base and J lost 7 bases. Germline lookup yields CDR1 LNHDA and CDR2 SQIVND (reference sequence). The CDR3 sequence: CASSIASGGQNEQFF. CDR3 bases: TGTGCCAGTAGTATAGCTTCAGGGGGCCAAAATGAGCAGTTCTTC.

The gene calls are TRBV7-3 and TRBJ1-2; possible D gene TRBD1, 6 bases. Deletions cut 5 bases from V and 6 bases from J, with 13 bases between. The germline CDR1 and CDR2 sequences are SGHTA and FQGTGA. CDR3 size: 13 residues. CDR3 in DNA: TGTGCCAGCAGCGCACAGGGAGTGGATGGCTACACCTTC. Amino acid sequence: CASSAQGVDGYTF.

The table lists this clone with a few counts. CDR3 sequence: CASSAKGRNYNEQFF. The CDR3, as DNA: TGTGCCAGCTCAGCGAAGGGACGGAACTACAATGAGCAGTTCTTC. The chain has TRBV18 and TRBJ2-1; D possibly matches TRBD1 or TRBD2 (5 bases each). The CDR3 length is 15 residues. The V end was cut by 5 bases, the J end by 3 bases, with 14 bases between. Per the germline V gene, CDR1 is KGHSH and CDR2 is LQKENI.

The CDR3: CASSRGQGSGNTIYF. The CDR3 coding sequence is TGTGCCAGCAGCAGAGGACAGGGCTCTGGAAACACCATATATTTT. The chain joins TRBV6-5 to TRBJ1-3; 8 bases line up with TRBD1. Germline CDR1 reads MNHEY; CDR2 reads SVGAGI. Trimming cost V 6 bases and J 0 bases; bases outside gene matches: 4. This CDR3 is built from 15 residues.

This sequence joins TRBV7-9 and TRBJ1-2, with unresolved D. Trimming pared 1 base from V and 5 bases from J, leaving 2 bases between. The CDR3 is 11 residues long. The V gene's germline CDR1 is SEHNR and CDR2 FQNEAQ (reference sequence). The CDR3 sequence: CASSLEYGYTF. CDR3 bases: TGTGCCAGCAGCTTAGAATATGGCTACACCTTC.

This chain joins TRBV28 and TRBJ1-3, with a tentative D call TRBD1 (5 bases). Trimming stripped 5 bases from V and 5 bases from J, with 10 bases between. CDR1 and CDR2 from the germline V gene are MDHEN and SYDVKM. This CDR3 region has 13 residues. DNA of the CDR3: TGTGCCAGCAGTGTTAGGGACCGAAACACCATATATTTT. Amino acid sequence: CASSVRDRNTIYF.

The gene calls are TRBV28 and TRBJ2-7; D is unresolved. The V end lost 6 bases, the J end lost 6 bases, and 15 bases lay between the germline ends. The CDR3 loop spans 13 amino acids. Germline CDR1 is MDHEN and CDR2 is SYDVKM. CDR3 amino acids: CASSRGPPAEQYF. In DNA, the CDR3 is TGTGCCAGCAGCCGCGGCCCTCCGGCCGAGCAGTACTTC.

The chain employs TRBV27 and TRBJ2-3; no reliable D call. CDR1 is MNHEY and CDR2 is SMNVEV in the germline V gene (reference sequence). The CDR3 loop spans 13 amino acids. V was shortened by 2 bases and J by 1 base, with 4 bases between the two germline ends. CDR3 sequence (DNA): TGTGCCAGCAGTTTAAAGGGCACAGATACGCAGTATTTT. This encodes CASSLKGTDTQYF.

The chain recombines TRBV19 with TRBJ2-7; 8 bases agree with TRBD1. Germline V CDR1 and CDR2: LNHDA, SQIVND (reference sequence). J lost 4 bases, V lost 5 bases, and 10 bases had no gene match. The CDR3 runs to 15 residues. DNA for the CDR3: TGTGCCAGTAGTTTACCGGGACAGGTTCTTTACGAGCAGTACTTC. Its protein is CASSLPGQVLYEQYF.

This chain joins TRBV27 and TRBJ2-1, with TRBD2 identical over 10 bases. The V and J ends lost 5 bases and 10 bases, in that order; junction bases with no gene match: 20. The germline V gene has CDR1 MNHEY and CDR2 SMNVEV (reference sequence). The CDR3 consists of 18 residues. CDR3 bases: TGTGCCAGCAGTCCCCTCGGGGGGAGCGGGAGGGCCCGGGGGGAGCAGTTCTTC. Translating it yields CASSPLGGSGRARGEQFF.

The V and J genes are TRBV7-8 and TRBJ2-5; tentatively, D is TRBD2 (6 bases). V shed 7 bases and J shed 5 bases, with 20 bases lying between them. The germline V gene has CDR1 SGHVS and CDR2 FQNEAQ. This CDR3 has 15 amino acids. The CDR3 DNA reads as TGTGCCAGCACCTTCGGAGGGTCAGTAGGGGAGACCCAGTACTTC. Its translation is CASTFGGSVGETQYF. Combining the CDR3 with reference TRBV7-8 and TRBJ2-5 gives the whole variable domain GAGVSQSPRYKVAKRGQDVALRCDPISGHVSLFWYQQALGQGPEFLTYFQNEAQLDKSGLPSDRFFAERPEGSVSTLKIQRTQQEDSAVYLCASTFGGSVGETQYFGPGTRLLVL.

The chain carries TRBV6-4 and TRBJ2-5; 8 bases fit TRBD1. The CDR3 is 13 residues long. V shed 6 bases, J shed 4 bases, and the junction held 4 bases outside the gene matches. CDR1 is MRHNA, CDR2 SNTAGT, per germline. The CDR3 region is CASSSGQGETQYF. The CDR3 coding sequence is TGTGCCAGCAGCTCTGGACAGGGAGAGACCCAGTACTTC.

This chain connects TRBV9 to TRBJ2-7, with no clear D. Germline V CDR1 and CDR2: SGDLS, YYNGEE. V lost 3 bases to trimming and J lost 3 bases, with 10 bases between them. CDR3 length: 13 amino acids. CDR3 sequence reads: CASSAWGDYEQYF. CDR3 DNA: TGTGCCAGCAGCGCCTGGGGTGACTACGAGCAGTACTTC.

The chain couples TRBV7-9 to TRBJ1-5, with D perhaps TRBD1 (5 bases). Germline loops: CDR1 SEHNR, CDR2 FQNEAQ (reference sequence). Trimming cost V 5 bases and J 0 bases, with 14 bases left between them. CDR3 length: 16 amino acids. CDR3 in amino acids: CASSGGRGNSNQPQHF. The CDR3 coding sequence is TGTGCCAGCAGCGGAGGGCGGGGCAATAGCAATCAGCCCCAGCATTTT.

Written as DNA, the CDR3 is TGTGCCAGCAGCTTAGCGGGGGTCTACGAGCAGTACTTC. Translation gives CASSLAGVYEQYF. The chain combines TRBV7-8 with TRBJ2-7, with D perhaps matching TRBD1 or TRBD2 (5 bases each). This CDR3 is built from 13 residues. CDR1 is SGHVS, CDR2 FQNEAQ, per germline. V was trimmed by 0 bases and J by 3 bases, leaving 6 bases between them.

The J gene is TRBJ2-1, the V gene TRBV7-9; no firm D call. Trimming left V 0 bases short and J 4 bases short, with 10 bases between. CDR1 is SEHNR, CDR2 FQNEAQ, per germline (reference sequence). This CDR3 comprises 15 residues. The CDR3 DNA sequence: TGTGCCAGCAGCTTAGCGGCTAGGCTATACAATGAGCAGTTCTTC. Protein sequence: CASSLAARLYNEQFF. Supplemented by reference TRBV7-9 and TRBJ2-1, the full variable domain reads DTGVSQNPRHKITKRGQNVTFRCDPISEHNRLYWYRQTLGQGPEFLTYFQNEAQLEKSRLLSDRFSAERPKGSFSTLEIQRTEQGDSAMYLCASSLAARLYNEQFFGPGTRLTVL.

This clone appeared once. The rearrangement links TRBV7-3 to TRBJ2-6, with TRBD1 as a possible D gene (6 bases). The V end was cut by 2 bases, the J end by 2 bases, with 13 bases between. The germline V gene has CDR1 SGHTA and CDR2 FQGTGA. The CDR3 extends over 17 amino acids. CDR3 sequence reads: CASSLRQGLTGANVLTF. The CDR3 nucleotides are TGTGCCAGCAGCTTACGGCAGGGGTTGACTGGGGCCAACGTCCTGACTTTC.

This chain uses TRBV5-1 with TRBJ1-1, with a possible D match to TRBD1 (6 bases). CDR1 is SGHRS, CDR2 YFSETQ, per germline. This CDR3 is 16 amino acids long. Trimming took off 1 base at V and 0 bases at J, with 13 bases between the two ends. The CDR3 here is CASSLSEGGMNTEAFF. CDR3 nucleotide sequence: TGCGCCAGCAGCTTGAGCGAGGGGGGGATGAACACTGAAGCTTTCTTT.

The V gene is TRBV18, the J gene TRBJ2-7; no firm D call. V was clipped by 3 bases and J by 3 bases, with 6 bases between them. The CDR3 loop spans 12 amino acids. From germline, CDR1 is KGHSH and CDR2 LQKENI. The CDR3 spells CASSPERYEQYF. CDR3 bases: TGTGCCAGCTCACCCGAACGCTACGAGCAGTACTTC.

The chain joins TRBV21-1 to TRBJ2-7. TRBV21-1 is tagged as a pseudogene. There are 15 residues in the CDR3. The CDR3 region is CASSKPRGPTYEQYF. The CDR3 nucleotides read TGTGCCAGCAGCAAACCCCGGGGGCCTACCTACGAGCAGTACTTC.

This clone was observed a single time. CDR3 nucleotide sequence: TGTGCCAGCAGCTTGGGAGGCCCCGGGGTGGACGAGCAGTACTTC. Amino acids: CASSLGGPGVDEQYF. The chain uses TRBV5-4 and TRBJ2-7, with a weak D call TRBD2 (5 bases). The CDR3 is made up of 15 amino acids. The ends were cut back, 0 bases at V and 5 bases at J, with 15 bases in the middle. Germline loops: CDR1 SGHNT, CDR2 YYREEE (reference sequence).

The rearrangement uses TRBV11-2 and TRBJ2-6; a possible D gene is TRBD1 (6 bases). CDR1 SGHAT and CDR2 FQNNGV come from the germline V gene. CDR3 length equals 15 residues. Between the trimmed V and J ends, which lost 5 bases and 2 bases, there was a span of 10 bases. The CDR3 loop is CASSPRTAGANVLTF. The CDR3, as DNA: TGTGCCAGCAGCCCACGGACAGCTGGGGCCAACGTCCTGACTTTC. The entire variable domain, with the rest obtained from reference TRBV11-2 and TRBJ2-6, is as follows: EAGVAQSPRYKIIEKRQSVAFWCNPISGHATLYWYQQILGQGPKLLIQFQNNGVVDDSQLPKDRFSAERLKGVDSTLKIQPAKLEDSAVYLCASSPRTAGANVLTFGAGSRLTVL.